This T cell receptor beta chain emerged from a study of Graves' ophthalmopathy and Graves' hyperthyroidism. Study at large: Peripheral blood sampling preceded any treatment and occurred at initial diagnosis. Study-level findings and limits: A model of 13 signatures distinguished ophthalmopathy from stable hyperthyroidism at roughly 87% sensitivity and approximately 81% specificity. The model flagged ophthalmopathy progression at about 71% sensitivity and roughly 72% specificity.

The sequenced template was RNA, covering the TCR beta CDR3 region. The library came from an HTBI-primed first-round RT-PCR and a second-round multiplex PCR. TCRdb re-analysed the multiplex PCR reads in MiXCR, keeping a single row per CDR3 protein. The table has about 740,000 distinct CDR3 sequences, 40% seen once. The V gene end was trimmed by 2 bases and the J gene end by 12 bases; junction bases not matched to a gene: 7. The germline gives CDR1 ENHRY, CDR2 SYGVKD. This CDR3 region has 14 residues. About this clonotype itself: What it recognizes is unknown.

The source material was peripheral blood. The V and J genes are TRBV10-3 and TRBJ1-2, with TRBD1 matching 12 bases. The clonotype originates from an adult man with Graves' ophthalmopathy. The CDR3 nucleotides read TGTGCCATCAGTGAGGGGACAGGGGGCCGACTCGACACCTTC. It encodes CAISEGTGGRLDTF.